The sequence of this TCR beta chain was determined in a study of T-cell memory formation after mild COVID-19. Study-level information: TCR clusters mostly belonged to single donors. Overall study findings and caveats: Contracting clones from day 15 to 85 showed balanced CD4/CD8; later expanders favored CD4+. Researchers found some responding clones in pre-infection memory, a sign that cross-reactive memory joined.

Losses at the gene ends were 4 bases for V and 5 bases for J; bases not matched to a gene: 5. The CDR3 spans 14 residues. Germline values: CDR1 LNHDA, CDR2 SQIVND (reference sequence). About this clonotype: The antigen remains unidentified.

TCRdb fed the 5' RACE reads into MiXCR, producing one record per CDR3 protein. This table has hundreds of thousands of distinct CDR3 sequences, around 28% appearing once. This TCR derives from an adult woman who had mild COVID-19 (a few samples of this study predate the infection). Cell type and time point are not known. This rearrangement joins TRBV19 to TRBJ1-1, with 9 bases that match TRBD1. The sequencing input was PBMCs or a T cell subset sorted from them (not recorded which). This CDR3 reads CASSSLQGATEAFF. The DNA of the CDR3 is TGTGCCAGTAGTAGTCTACAGGGGGCGACTGAAGCTTTCTTT.